The 18 T cell receptor beta chains in this list originate from one sample, sequenced in a study of early T cells in non-severe SARS-CoV-2 infection. MiXCR was run by TCRdb on the 5' RACE reads, yielding one entry per CDR3 protein. The table has some 40,000 distinct CDR3 sequences, roughly 4% seen once. The sequencing sample was made of whole blood. The receptor set was obtained from an adult who was a healthcare worker with PCR-confirmed SARS-CoV-2 infection or an uninfected control (not recorded which).

This clonotype has ten or more counts. The CDR3 region has the DNA TGCAGTGCCGCAGGGCATTCGACTAATGAAAAACTGTTTTTT. Translated, it gives CSAAGHSTNEKLFF. V gene TRBV20-1 combines with J gene TRBJ1-4; perhaps TRBD1 as D (5 bases). The ends were cut back, 6 bases at V and 2 bases at J, with 13 bases in the middle. The CDR3 is 14 amino acids. Germline-derived CDR1 and CDR2 are DFQATT and SNEGSKA (reference sequence).

The chain couples TRBV4-3 to TRBJ1-2; D is unresolved. The CDR3 has 15 amino acids. Germline CDR1 reads LGHNA; CDR2 reads YSLEER. Trimming shortened V by 0 bases and J by 4 bases, and 12 bases separated the two germline ends. The CDR3 spells CASSQDLGVGYGYTF. In DNA form, the CDR3 reads TGCGCCAGCAGCCAAGATTTGGGTGTCGGCTATGGCTACACCTTC.

This clonotype came up once. A much larger clone is a single base away; this may be a read error. The chain joins TRBV5-5 to TRBJ2-7; TRBD1 matches at 11 bases. Germline CDR1 reads SGHKS; CDR2 reads YYEKEE (reference sequence). The CDR3 is 15 residues long. CDR3 DNA sequence: TGTACCAGCAGCTGGACCGGGACAGGGGGTGACGAGCAGTACTTC. Translated: CTSSWTGTGGDEQYF.

This clonotype has ten or more counts. The chain combines TRBV5-1 with TRBJ2-1, with D hard to call. V lost 5 bases and J lost 10, with 10 bases in between. Germline CDR1 reads SGHRS; CDR2 reads YFSETQ. CDR3 length: 11 amino acids. The CDR3 bases are TGCGCCAGCAGGTTGACCCTCGAGCAGTTCTTC. Translating it yields CASRLTLEQFF. Variable domain in full (rest from reference TRBV5-1 and TRBJ2-1): KAGVTQTPRYLIKTRGQQVTLSCSPISGHRSVSWYQQTPGQGLQFLFEYFSETQRNKGNFPGRFSGRQFSNSRSEMNVSTLELGDSALYLCASRLTLEQFFGPGTRLTVL.

This clonotype was seen many times. The J gene is TRBJ2-7, the V gene TRBV28, with D unresolved. Germline-derived CDR1 and CDR2 are MDHEN and SYDVKM. The V gene lost 10 bases and the J gene lost 0 bases, with 19 bases spanning the gap. The CDR3 is 15 residues long. The CDR3 sequence is CATQHPRITSYEQYF. The CDR3 bases are TGTGCCACCCAGCACCCCAGGATAACCTCCTACGAGCAGTACTTC.

Only a few counts were recorded for this clonotype. The chain is built from TRBV2 and TRBJ2-1, with D uncertain. The V gene lost 6 bases and the J gene lost 7 bases, with 10 bases spanning the gap. CDR1 is SNHLY, CDR2 FYNNEI, per germline. The CDR3 sequence is 12 residues long. The CDR3 region has the DNA TGTGCCAGCAGCTCCCTCGGGAATGAGCAGTTCTTC. This sequence encodes CASSSLGNEQFF.

The sample holds a few counts of this clonotype. At one of its ends the junction is not consistent with the germline gene, which may arise from a read error. The chain uses TRBV7-7 and TRBJ2-1; 13 bases are shared with TRBD2. Germline V gives CDR1 SSHAT, CDR2 FNYEAQ (reference sequence). This CDR3 is 18 amino acids long. CDR3 protein: CASSMGLAGSESYNEQFF. CDR3 bases: TGTGCTAGCAGCATGGGACTAGCGGGATCCGAATCCTACAATGAGCAGTTCTTC.

This clonotype was seen at least ten times. J is TRBJ1-2 and V is TRBV18; tentative D call: TRBD1 (5 bases). The CDR3 runs to 13 residues. Germline CDR1 and CDR2: KGHSH and LQKENI. V lost 5 bases and J 8 bases, leaving 15 bases between the germline ends. CDR3 sequence: CASSRGRSGGYTF. For the CDR3, the DNA is TGTGCCAGCTCAAGGGGCAGGAGTGGCGGCTACACCTTC.

Ten or more counts support this clonotype. The rearrangement uses TRBV4-1 and TRBJ2-3; 9 bases are a match to TRBD2. There are 16 residues in the CDR3. The V gene's germline CDR1 is MGHRA and CDR2 YSYEKL. V trimming: 1 base; J trimming: 1 base; junction bases outside the gene matches: 3. Here the CDR3 reads CASSQASGIRTDTQYF. The CDR3 DNA follows: TGCGCCAGCAGCCAAGCTAGCGGGATCCGCACAGATACGCAGTATTTT.

The table lists this clonotype with many counts. The rearrangement joins TRBV7-9 to TRBJ2-7; D may be TRBD2 (6 bases). CDR1 and CDR2 (germline): SEHNR, FQNEAQ (reference sequence). The length of the CDR3 is 15 residues. V lost 5 bases to trimming and J lost 0 bases, with 14 bases between them. DNA for the CDR3: TGTGCCAGCAGCCCCCAGCGGGCACACTCCTACGAGCAGTACTTC. Protein: CASSPQRAHSYEQYF.

This clonotype has at least ten counts. V usage is TRBV11-3 and J usage is TRBJ2-1, with unresolved D. The CDR3 is 14 amino acids. From germline, CDR1 is SGHNT and CDR2 YENEEA. Between the trimmed V and J ends, which lost 2 bases and 5 bases, there was a span of 10 bases. Here the CDR3 DNA reads TGTGCCAGCAGCTTAAACCAGATTCACAATGAGCAGTTCTTC. Protein product: CASSLNQIHNEQFF.

This clonotype counts as medium-sized (0.01 to 0.1%). The CDR3 region has the DNA TGTGCCAGCAGGACAGGGGAGGCCTATGGCTACACCTTC. Protein: CASRTGEAYGYTF. This sequence joins TRBV12-3 or TRBV12-4 and TRBJ1-2; 8 nucleotides agree with TRBD1. The CDR3 covers 13 residues. The J segment lost 4 bases and the V segment lost 6 bases, leaving 4 bases of the junction unmatched.

This clonotype was recorded at least ten times. This sequence joins TRBV7-2 and TRBJ2-5, with TRBD2 identical over 16 bases. The V gene end was trimmed by 5 bases and the J gene end by 7 bases; junction bases not matched to a gene: 16. Germline-derived CDR1 and CDR2 are SGHTA and FQGNSA. The CDR3 has 19 residues. The CDR3 bases are TGTGCCAGCAGCCCGACCGGGACTAGCGGGAGGGCCCCGTTTGGGACCCAGTACTTC. It specifies CASSPTGTSGRAPFGTQYF.

The gene calls are TRBV4-1 and TRBJ1-2; a weak D match, TRBD1 (6 bases). The CDR3 length is 14 residues. V dropped 0 bases and J dropped 3 bases, with 8 bases sitting between them. The germline V gene encodes CDR1 MGHRA and CDR2 YSYEKL. Here the CDR3 DNA reads TGCGCCAGCAGCCAAGAATACAGGGACTATGGCTACACCTTC. Translation: CASSQEYRDYGYTF.

This clonotype came up many times. The DNA for the CDR3 is TGTGCCATCAGTAGGACAGGAGGCGAGGAGACCCAGTACTTC. Translation gives CAISRTGGEETQYF. The rearrangement joins TRBV10-3 to TRBJ2-5, with TRBD1 identical over 7 bases. The junction had 8 bases not matched to a gene; V was cut back by 5 bases and J by 5 bases. Germline V lookup: CDR1 ENHRY, CDR2 SYGVKD. The CDR3 runs to 14 residues.

The table lists this clonotype with many counts. The chain carries TRBV12-3 or TRBV12-4 and TRBJ2-7; D gene unclear. This CDR3 contains 11 residues. V lost 5 bases and J 6 bases, leaving 8 bases between the germline ends. The CDR3: CASSPGREQYF. The CDR3 bases are TGTGCCAGCAGTCCCGGGCGCGAGCAGTACTTC.

This clonotype has at least ten counts. This chain links TRBV19 with TRBJ2-7; 10 bases are a match to TRBD2. The CDR3 runs to 14 residues. Trimming cost V 6 bases and J 6 bases; bases outside gene matches: 8. Looked up from germline, CDR1 is LNHDA and CDR2 is SQIVND (reference sequence). In nucleotides, the CDR3 is TGTGCCAGTAGGAAGCGGGAGGGCTCCCCCGAGCAGTACTTC. This codes for CASRKREGSPEQYF.

This clonotype showed up just a few times. The chain has TRBV25-1 and TRBJ1-4; D possibly corresponds to TRBD1 (6 bases). This CDR3 is built from 16 residues. Between the trimmed V and J ends, which lost 1 base and 4 bases, there was a span of 13 bases. The germline CDR1 and CDR2 sequences are MGHDK and SYGVNS. The CDR3 bases are TGTGCCAGCAGTGAATTCCGGACAGCTAGTAATGAAAAACTGTTTTTT. It is translated as CASSEFRTASNEKLFF.